Following are 2 T cell receptor beta chains from one sample sequenced in a study of blood T cell repertoires in COVID-19. The repertoire was sequenced with immunoSEQ multiplex PCR; TCRdb's copy has only in-frame clones and lacks some. The table has 330,000 or so clones, approximately 90% seen once; the top ten hold 9.9%. The material sequenced was peripheral blood. Receptors were obtained from a young man with COVID-19, enrolled during active disease.

The CDR3 DNA reads as TGTGCCAGCAGCTTGGCCCTATCGGCTGGGGCCAACGTCCTGACTTTC. Translated: CASSLALSAGANVLTF. This sequence joins TRBV5-4 and TRBJ2-6, with D uncertain. CDR3 length: 16 residues. Trimming shortened V by 0 bases and J by 2 bases, and 9 bases separated the two germline ends. Germline V CDR1 and CDR2: SGHNT, YYREEE (reference sequence).

The chain carries TRBV5-1 and TRBJ2-1; 8 bases match TRBD2. J lost 4 bases, V lost 1 base, and 4 bases had no gene match. The length of the CDR3 is 15 residues. From germline, CDR1 is SGHRS and CDR2 YFSETQ. The CDR3 coding sequence is TGCGCCAGCAGCTTGATAGTAGCGGGATACAATGAGCAGTTCTTC. Translation gives CASSLIVAGYNEQFF. Variable domain in full (rest from reference TRBV5-1 and TRBJ2-1): KAGVTQTPRYLIKTRGQQVTLSCSPISGHRSVSWYQQTPGQGLQFLFEYFSETQRNKGNFPGRFSGRQFSNSRSEMNVSTLELGDSALYLCASSLIVAGYNEQFFGPGTRLTVL.